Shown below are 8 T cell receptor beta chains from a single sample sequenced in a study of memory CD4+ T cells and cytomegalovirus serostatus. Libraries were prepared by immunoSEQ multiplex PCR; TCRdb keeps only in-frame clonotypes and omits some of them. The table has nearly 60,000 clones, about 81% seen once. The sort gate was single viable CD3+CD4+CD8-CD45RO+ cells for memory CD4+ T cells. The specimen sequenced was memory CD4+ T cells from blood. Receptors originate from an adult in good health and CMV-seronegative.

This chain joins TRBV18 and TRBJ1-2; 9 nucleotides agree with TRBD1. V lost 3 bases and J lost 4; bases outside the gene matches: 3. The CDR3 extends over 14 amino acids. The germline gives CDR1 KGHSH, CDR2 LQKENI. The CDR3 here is CASSPGDRVYGYTF. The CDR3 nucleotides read TGTGCCAGCTCACCCGGGGACAGGGTCTATGGCTACACCTTC.

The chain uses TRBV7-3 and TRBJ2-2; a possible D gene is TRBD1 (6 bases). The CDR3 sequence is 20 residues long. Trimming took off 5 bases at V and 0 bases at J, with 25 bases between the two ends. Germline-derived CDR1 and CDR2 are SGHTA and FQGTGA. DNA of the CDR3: TGTGCCAGCAGCCCCCGGGGCAGGGGAGTCAACATCCCGAACACCGGGGAGCTGTTTTTT. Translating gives CASSPRGRGVNIPNTGELFF.

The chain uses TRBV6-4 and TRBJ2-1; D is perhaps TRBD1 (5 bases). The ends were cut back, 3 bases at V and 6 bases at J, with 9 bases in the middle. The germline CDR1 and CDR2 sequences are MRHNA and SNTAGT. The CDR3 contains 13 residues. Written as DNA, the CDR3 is TGTGCCAGCAGTGATCGAAGGGGCAATGAGCAGTTCTTC. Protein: CASSDRRGNEQFF.

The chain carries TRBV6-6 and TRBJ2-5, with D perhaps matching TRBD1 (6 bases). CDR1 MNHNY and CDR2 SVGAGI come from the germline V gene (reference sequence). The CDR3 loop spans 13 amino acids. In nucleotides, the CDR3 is TGTGCTACAACTACAGGGAGTGAAGTGACCCAGTACTTC. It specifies CATTTGSEVTQYF.

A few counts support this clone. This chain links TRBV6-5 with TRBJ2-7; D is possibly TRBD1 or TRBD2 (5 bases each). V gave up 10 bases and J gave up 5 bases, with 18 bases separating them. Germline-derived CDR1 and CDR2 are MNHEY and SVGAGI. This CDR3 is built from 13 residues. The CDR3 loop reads CAIRVAGSDEQYF. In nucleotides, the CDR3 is TGTGCCATAAGGGTGGCAGGGAGTGACGAGCAGTACTTC.

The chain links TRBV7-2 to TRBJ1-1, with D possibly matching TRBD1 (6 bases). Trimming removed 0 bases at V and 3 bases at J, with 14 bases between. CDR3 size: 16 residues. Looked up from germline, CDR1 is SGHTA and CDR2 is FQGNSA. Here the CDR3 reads CASSLAPGAFYTEAFF. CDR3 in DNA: TGTGCCAGCAGCTTAGCCCCGGGGGCGTTTTACACTGAAGCTTTCTTT.

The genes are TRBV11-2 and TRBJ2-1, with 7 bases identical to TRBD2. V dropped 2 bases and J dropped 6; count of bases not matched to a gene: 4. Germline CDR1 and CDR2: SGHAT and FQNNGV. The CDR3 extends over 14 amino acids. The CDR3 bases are TGTGCCAGCAGCTTAACTAGCGTGCTCAATGAGCAGTTCTTC. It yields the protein CASSLTSVLNEQFF.

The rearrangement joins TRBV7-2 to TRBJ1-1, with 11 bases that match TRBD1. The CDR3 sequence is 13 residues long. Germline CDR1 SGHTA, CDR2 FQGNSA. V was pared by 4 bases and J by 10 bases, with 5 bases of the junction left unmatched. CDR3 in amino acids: CASSSGTGGGAFF. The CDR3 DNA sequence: TGTGCCAGCAGCTCCGGGACAGGGGGAGGAGCTTTCTTT. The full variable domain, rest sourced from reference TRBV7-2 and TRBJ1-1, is GAGVSQSPSNKVTEKGKDVELRCDPISGHTALYWYRQSLGQGLEFLIYFQGNSAPDKSGLPSDRFSAERTGGSVSTLTIQRTQQEDSAVYLCASSSGTGGGAFFGQGTRLTVV.